These 18 T cell receptor beta chains share one sample of origin, sequenced in a study of T cells in women clearing cervical HPV infection. Produced via immunoSEQ multiplex PCR; TCRdb's table is partial and in-frame only. The sample includes under 30,000 clones. The sequenced material came from blood buffy coat. The receptors were sampled from a woman between 18 and 70 years old with a cervical HPV16 infection that either progressed to CIN3+ or cleared (not recorded which).

About this clone: The sequence runs out 3 residues before the end of the CDR3; the remainder is reconstructed from the germline J gene. This chain uses TRBV7-3 with TRBJ2-2, with D possibly being TRBD1 (7 bases). Germline assignment: CDR1 SGHTA and CDR2 FQGTGA. Trimming took off 6 bases at V and 0 bases at J, with 11 bases between the two ends. This CDR3 contains 15 residues. CDR3: CASSSGGTNTGELFF. Partial CDR3 DNA: TGTGCCAGCAGTTCAGGGGGGACGAACACCGGGGAG.

Turning to this clone: The read finishes 3 residues shy of the CDR3 end, and the germline J gene is used to complete it. The rearrangement links TRBV19 to TRBJ2-2; D not resolved. This CDR3 contains 13 residues. CDR1 and CDR2 from the germline V gene are LNHDA and SQIVND (reference sequence). V lost 4 bases, J lost 1 base, and 4 bases lay in between. This CDR3 is CASSTGNTGELFF. Incomplete CDR3 DNA: TGTGCCAGTAGTACAGGGAACACCGGGGAG. Full variable domain (outside the CDR3, taken from reference TRBV19 and TRBJ2-2): DGGITQSPKYLFRKEGQNVTLSCEQNLNHDAMYWYRQDPGQGLRLIYYSQIVNDFQKGDIAEGYSVSREKKESFPLTVTSAQKNPTAFYLCASSTGNTGELFFGEGSRLTVL.

A remark on this clone: The missing CDR3 end, 3 residues past where the read stops, is filled in from the germline J gene. The chain recombines TRBV7-9 with TRBJ1-5; a weak D match, TRBD1 (5 bases). Germline CDR1 is SEHNR and CDR2 is FQNEAQ (reference sequence). This CDR3 region has 13 residues. The ends were cut back, 4 bases at V and 8 bases at J, with 12 bases in the middle. The DNA read from the CDR3 is TGTGCCAGCAGCTCCTGGACGGGGGAGCCC. Encoded protein: CASSSWTGEP. The whole CDR3 protein is CASSSWTGEPQHF.

In regard to this clone: The read gets to within 3 residues of the CDR3 end, and the germline J gene fills in the rest. The chain links TRBV19 to TRBJ1-2; D gene unclear. This CDR3 is 14 amino acids long. From germline, CDR1 is LNHDA and CDR2 SQIVND (reference sequence). The germline V and J ends were trimmed by 2 bases and 7 bases, with 14 bases remaining between them. The CDR3 is CASSITRVESGYTF. The CDR3 bases that were read are TGTGCCAGTAGTATAACCCGGGTGGAGAGTGGC.

Notes on this clone: Read sequence stops 3 residues before the CDR3 end, and the germline J gene provides the missing end. The genes are TRBV20-1 and TRBJ2-7; TRBD2 matches at 7 bases. V lost 4 bases to trimming and J lost 5 bases; unmatched junction nucleotides: 11. The CDR3 contains 14 residues. Germline-derived CDR1 and CDR2 are DFQATT and SNEGSKA (reference sequence). The CDR3 sequence is CSAIERESLNEQYF. The CDR3 bases that were read are TGCAGTGCTATTGAGCGGGAATCTCTGAACGAG.

In regard to this clone: Sequencing ends 3 residues short of the CDR3 end; the germline J gene provides the rest. The chain employs TRBV11-2 and TRBJ2-7; no firm D call. This CDR3 spans 12 amino acids. CDR1 is SGHAT and CDR2 is FQNNGV in the germline V gene. Trimming removed 5 bases at V and 4 bases at J, with 9 bases between. The CDR3 loop is CASSLGQYEQYF. CDR3 DNA (partial): TGTGCCAGCAGCCTAGGCCAGTACGAG. Looking up the rest from reference TRBV11-2 and TRBJ2-7 gives the full variable domain: EAGVAQSPRYKIIEKRQSVAFWCNPISGHATLYWYQQILGQGPKLLIQFQNNGVVDDSQLPKDRFSAERLKGVDSTLKIQPAKLEDSAVYLCASSLGQYEQYFGPGTRLTVT.

Comment on this clone: The CDR3 end falls 3 residues outside the read, so it is completed with the germline J gene. V is TRBV20-1 and J is TRBJ1-2; no clear D. Per the germline V gene, CDR1 is DFQATT and CDR2 is SNEGSKA (reference sequence). The length of the CDR3 is 14 residues. CDR3 bases read: TGCAGTGCTGCTAGCAGATTTAGGCTCTACGAC. This sequence encodes CSAASRFRLYD. The CDR3 reads in full as CSAASRFRLYDYTF.

About this clone itself: The CDR3 is cut off 3 residues early in the read; its end comes from the germline J gene. The chain links TRBV20-1 to TRBJ2-1; TRBD2 agrees at 8 bases. CDR1 and CDR2 (germline): DFQATT, SNEGSKA (reference sequence). Trimming removed 2 bases from V and 4 bases from J; junction bases left unmatched: 7. The CDR3 is 15 amino acids. The sequenced CDR3 bases are TGCAGTGCTAGACGGGATAGCGGGGTATACAATGAG. Translation gives CSARRDSGVYNE. The full CDR3 reads CSARRDSGVYNEQFF.

Comment on this clone: The read finishes 3 residues shy of the CDR3 end, and the germline J gene is used to complete it. The rearrangement links TRBV29-1 to TRBJ2-5; a weak D match, TRBD1 (5 bases). V lost 3 bases to trimming and J lost 5 bases, with 7 bases between them. CDR3 length equals 11 residues. CDR1 SQVTM and CDR2 ANQGSEA come from the germline V gene. The covered CDR3 bases are TGCAGCGTTGACAGGGTCGAGACC. Its translation is CSVDRVET. The whole CDR3 sequence reads CSVDRVETQYF.

With respect to this clone: Sequencing ends 3 residues short of the CDR3 end; the germline J gene provides the rest. The rearrangement uses TRBV5-4 and TRBJ1-2; D uncertain. The germline gives CDR1 SGHNT, CDR2 YYREEE (reference sequence). This CDR3 comprises 13 residues. Trimming left V 4 bases short and J 4 bases short, with 11 bases between. CDR3 DNA (partial): TGTGCCAGCAGCCCCATTCCCATCTATGGC. Translation: CASSPIPIYG. From start to end, the CDR3 is CASSPIPIYGYTF.

To note about this clone: The sequence runs out 3 residues before the end of the CDR3; the remainder is reconstructed from the germline J gene. This rearrangement joins TRBV29-1 to TRBJ2-1, with D possibly matching TRBD2 (5 bases). The germline V gene has CDR1 SQVTM and CDR2 ANQGSEA. The CDR3 contains 10 residues. Between the trimmed V and J ends, which lost 6 bases and 7 bases, there was a span of 7 bases. The covered CDR3 bases are TGCAGCGTGAGGGTAAATGAG. Protein product: CSVRVNE. The whole CDR3 region reads CSVRVNEQFF.

As for this clone: The DNA ends 3 residues before the CDR3 does, and the rest of the CDR3 is filled in from the germline J gene. The rearrangement uses TRBV20-1 and TRBJ2-3; 12 bases are a match to TRBD2. The CDR3 loop spans 15 amino acids. Germline V gene data show CDR1 as DFQATT and CDR2 as SNEGSKA (reference sequence). Trimming at V came to 2 bases and at J to 4 bases, leaving 4 bases not matched to a gene. The sequenced CDR3 bases are TGCAGTGCTAGACGACTAGCGGGGGACTCAGATACG. Translating gives CSARRLAGDSDT. The full CDR3 protein reads CSARRLAGDSDTQYF.

As concerns this clone: The read terminates 3 residues ahead of where the CDR3 ends, so the germline J gene completes it. The J gene is TRBJ1-1, the V gene TRBV30; D possibly corresponds to TRBD1 (5 bases). Germline V gene lookup returns CDR1 GTSNPN and CDR2 SVGIG (reference sequence). The CDR3 sequence is 11 residues long. The CDR3: CAFSLGQKAFF. The sequenced CDR3 bases are TGTGCCTTCTCTTTGGGGCAGAAA.

The CDR3 sequence is CASSLTPGVTEAFF. Partial CDR3 DNA: TGTGCCAGCAGCTTAACTCCAGGGGTCACTGAA. The chain links TRBV7-8 to TRBJ1-1; possibly TRBD1 for D (6 bases). The CDR3 extends 3 residues past the end of the read, so its final part is completed from the germline J gene. Trimming took off 2 bases at V and 4 bases at J, with 11 bases between the two ends. The CDR3 contains 14 residues. The germline V gene encodes CDR1 SGHVS and CDR2 FQNEAQ. The whole variable domain, filled in from reference TRBV7-8 and TRBJ1-1, reads GAGVSQSPRYKVAKRGQDVALRCDPISGHVSLFWYQQALGQGPEFLTYFQNEAQLDKSGLPSDRFFAERPEGSVSTLKIQRTQQEDSAVYLCASSLTPGVTEAFFGQGTRLTVV.

In regard to this clone: Coverage ceases 3 residues before the CDR3 finishes, and the germline J gene fills in the end. The chain uses TRBV20-1 and TRBJ2-3; TRBD1 aligns across 7 bases. Looked up from germline, CDR1 is DFQATT and CDR2 is SNEGSKA (reference sequence). This CDR3 is built from 14 residues. This CDR3 reads CSARDRQGVETQYF. The CDR3 bases that were read are TGCAGTGCTAGAGATCGCCAGGGGGTAGAGACG.

The part of the CDR3 DNA that was read is TGTGCCAGCAGCTTGGGATGGGGCTCGGGTCAGCCC. This codes for CASSLGWGSGQP. The CDR3 in full is CASSLGWGSGQPQHF. The V and J genes are TRBV5-6 and TRBJ1-5; the D gene is possibly TRBD1 (5 bases). The CDR3 extends 3 residues past the end of the read, so its final part is completed from the germline J gene. CDR3 length equals 15 residues. Germline loops: CDR1 SGHDT, CDR2 YYEEEE. The germline V and J ends were trimmed by 0 bases and 6 bases, with 13 bases remaining between them. The full variable domain, with the rest looked up from reference TRBV5-6 and TRBJ1-5, is DAGVTQSPTHLIKTRGQQVTLRCSPKSGHDTVSWYQQALGQGPQFIFQYYEEEERQRGNFPDRFSGHQFPNYSSELNVNALLLGDSALYLCASSLGWGSGQPQHFGDGTRLSIL.

Of note for this clone: The read finishes 3 residues shy of the CDR3 end, and the germline J gene is used to complete it. In the same sample, other DNA sequences code for this CDR3. V usage is TRBV28 and J usage is TRBJ2-7; TRBD2 agrees at 12 bases. CDR3 size: 19 residues. V dropped 3 bases and J dropped 2; count of bases not matched to a gene: 14. The germline CDR1 and CDR2 sequences are MDHEN and SYDVKM. The CDR3 is CASSFFSSRLAGGPYEQYF. Partial CDR3 DNA: TGTGCCAGCAGTTTCTTCTCCTCTCGTCTAGCGGGAGGGCCCTACGAG.

Of note for this clone: The read terminates 3 residues ahead of where the CDR3 ends, so the germline J gene completes it. The chain uses TRBV5-1 and TRBJ1-2; 8 bases fit TRBD1. CDR3 length equals 16 residues. Per the germline V gene, CDR1 is SGHRS and CDR2 is YFSETQ. Germline trimming cut 0 bases from V and 4 bases from J; bases unmatched to any gene: 8. CDR3 loop: CASSLEAGQVRYGYTF. The DNA read from the CDR3 is TGCGCCAGCAGCTTGGAAGCGGGACAGGTGCGCTATGGC.